The clone carrying this T cell receptor beta chain was observed at least ten times. Its antigen is undetermined. Clonotypes were quantified using unique molecular identifier barcodes. MiXCR, applied by TCRdb to the 5' RACE reads, yields one record per CDR3 protein. The sample shows 20,000 to 25,000 distinct CDR3 sequences, around 2.4% of them seen only once. Expansion lasted approximately three days, with either anti-CD3 antibody OKT3 or CD3/CD28 beads. The entry originates in a study of beta chain bispecific antibodies for T cell cancers. Looking at the study overall: Healthy donor T cells cocultured with leukemia lines and bispecific antibodies. The leukemia lines expressed TRBV12-3 (Jurkat) and TRBV5-5 (HPB-ALL).

Study results and limitations: Most targeted TRBV signal came from the leukemia cell line cells, not normal T cells.

The germline V gene has CDR1 MNHNS and CDR2 SASEGT. The CDR3 spans 11 residues. V lost 7 bases, J lost 12 bases, and 6 bases stayed unmatched. The specimen was healthy donor T cells cultured with leukemia cells. The clonotype comes from a human donor in good health. Some clones in this sample may be carry-over from other donors' samples. The V gene is TRBV6-1, the J gene TRBJ2-1, with 7 bases fitting TRBD1. CDR3 loop: CASTPGGGQFF. For the CDR3, the DNA is TGTGCCAGCACCCCAGGGGGTGGGCAGTTCTTC.